This TCR beta chain was sequenced during a study of control samples from healthy donors and cancer patients. This clone has just a few counts. Germline V CDR1 and CDR2: SEHNR, FQNEAQ (reference sequence). Germline trimming cut 3 bases from V and 4 bases from J; bases unmatched to any gene: 11. The CDR3 consists of 17 residues. The data were produced by immunoSEQ multiplex PCR, yet TCRdb's version contains in-frame clones alone and is incomplete. The table shows about 110,000 clones, with about 89% occurring only once. The sequencing input was blood. The chain has TRBV7-9 and TRBJ2-1; the match to TRBD2 covers 8 bases. This TCR was recovered from a woman aged 45-65 years in good health. CDR3 region: CASSLHFSGNLYNEQFF. The CDR3 DNA is TGTGCCAGCAGCTTGCATTTTAGCGGGAATTTATACAATGAGCAGTTCTTC.